This T cell receptor (beta chain) comes out of a study of blood T cell repertoires in COVID-19. Turning to the study itself: From the United States, Italy and Spain came samples of acute and convalescent COVID-19.

Clones were read by immunoSEQ multiplex PCR, and TCRdb kept only the in-frame ones, dropping some. The sample yields some 150,000 clones, 80% to 90% seen once. The sequence was obtained from a man between 65 and 79 years old with acute or convalescent COVID-19. Sequencing was done on a sample of peripheral blood.

CDR3: CASSKGQTYEQYF. CDR3 in DNA: TGTGCCAGCAGCAAGGGACAGACCTACGAGCAGTACTTC. This sequence joins TRBV12-3 or TRBV12-4 and TRBJ2-7, with 7 bases matching TRBD1. The CDR3 totals 13 residues. V was pared by 6 bases and J by 2 bases, with 4 bases of the junction left unmatched.